The sequence of this T cell receptor beta chain was determined in a study of tumor-infiltrating lymphocytes in primary liver carcinoma. Overall study: Those enrolled were patients of both sexes, who were aged 30 to 69 years. Whole-study findings and limits: About 8-25% of top clones, no more, were shared by all five regions. Tumor region pairs outstripped tumor-adjacent and tumor-blood pairs in overlap.

TCR beta cDNA was made from 450 to 550 ng total RNA with a constant-region primer. Slightly modified ARM-PCR, run as three nested multiplex PCR rounds, produced the TCR beta libraries. Amplification in the first two PCR rounds was performed using TRBV1-TRBV30 forward primers and a C-beta reverse primer for approximately 10 cycles each. TCRdb independently ran MiXCR on the multiplex PCR reads; one entry per CDR3 protein. The sample shows roughly 50,000 distinct CDR3 sequences, over 70% of them seen only once. V shed 8 bases and J shed 2 bases, with 16 bases lying between them. CDR1 SGHAT and CDR2 FQNNGV come from the germline V gene. This CDR3 has 14 residues. Joint extraction of RNA and DNA used 20-30 mg of bulk tissue that was unsorted. Sampling of each tumor involved five separate regions. As to this clonotype: Its target is unknown.

This chain connects TRBV11-2 to TRBJ2-7; D is perhaps TRBD2 (6 bases). The receptor comes from a man aged 40-49 years with primary liver carcinoma and hepatitis B virus infection. Sequences were obtained from liver tumor tissue from sampling region 2. Described subset: tumor region T2, inferior pole. The CDR3 loop is CASLGGTLPYEQYF. The CDR3 region has the DNA TGTGCCAGCCTCGGCGGGACTCTACCCTACGAGCAGTACTTC.